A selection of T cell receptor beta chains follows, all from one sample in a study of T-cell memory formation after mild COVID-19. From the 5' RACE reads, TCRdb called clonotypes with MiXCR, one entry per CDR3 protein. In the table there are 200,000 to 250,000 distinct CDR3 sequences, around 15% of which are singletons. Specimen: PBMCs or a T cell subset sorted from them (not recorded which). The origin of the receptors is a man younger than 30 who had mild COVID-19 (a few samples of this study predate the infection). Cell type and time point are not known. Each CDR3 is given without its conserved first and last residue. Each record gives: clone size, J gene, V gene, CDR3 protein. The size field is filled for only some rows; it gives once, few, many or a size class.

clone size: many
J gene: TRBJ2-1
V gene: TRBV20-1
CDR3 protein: SAREDRLSYNEQF

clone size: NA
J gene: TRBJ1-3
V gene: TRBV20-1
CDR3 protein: SARQGTGSGNTIY

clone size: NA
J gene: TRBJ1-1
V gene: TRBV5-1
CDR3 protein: ASSLSPRSTEAF

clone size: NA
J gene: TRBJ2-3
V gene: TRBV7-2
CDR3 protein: ASSLGGGGLMQY

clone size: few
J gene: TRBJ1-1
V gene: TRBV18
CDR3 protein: ASGMQGPPNTEAF

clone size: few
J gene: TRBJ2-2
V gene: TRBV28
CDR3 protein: ASSLGLAWNTGELF

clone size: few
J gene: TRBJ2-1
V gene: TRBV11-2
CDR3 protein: ASSFGVAGGNEQF

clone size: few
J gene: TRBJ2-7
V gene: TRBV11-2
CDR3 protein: ASSLEVLAGVEQY

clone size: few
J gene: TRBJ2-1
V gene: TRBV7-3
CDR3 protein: ASSAGQTNNEQF

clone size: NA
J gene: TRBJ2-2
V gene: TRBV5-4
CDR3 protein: ASSLDTVGGTGELF

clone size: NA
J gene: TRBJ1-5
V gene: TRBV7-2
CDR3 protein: ASSQPGTGANQPQH

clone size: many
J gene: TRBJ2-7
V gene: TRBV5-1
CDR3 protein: ASSLETASYEQY

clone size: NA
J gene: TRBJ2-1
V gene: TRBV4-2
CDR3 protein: ASSQAGRGGGRDEQF

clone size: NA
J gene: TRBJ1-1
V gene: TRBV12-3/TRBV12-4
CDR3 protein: ASSSTGGVGTEAF

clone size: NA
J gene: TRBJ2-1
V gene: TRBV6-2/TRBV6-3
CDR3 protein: ASKGPSDRNGGNEQF

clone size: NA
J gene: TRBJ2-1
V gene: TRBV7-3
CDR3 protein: ASSPASSSYNEQF

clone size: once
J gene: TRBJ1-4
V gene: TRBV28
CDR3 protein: ASLGNEKLF

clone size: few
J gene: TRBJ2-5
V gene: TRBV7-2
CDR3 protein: ASSLGALVETQY

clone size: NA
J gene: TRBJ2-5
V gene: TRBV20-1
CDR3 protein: SAAGRGQETQY

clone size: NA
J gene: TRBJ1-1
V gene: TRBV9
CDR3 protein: ASSVSTGGNTEAF